One sample yielded the 22 T cell receptor beta chains listed below, sequenced in a study of shared clonotypes between healthy human individuals. Naive CD8 cells comprised CD45RO-negative, CCR7-positively selected cells, excluding terminally differentiated effector memory CD45RA+ cells. The protocol was immunoSEQ multiplex PCR, while the TCRdb copy is restricted to in-frame clones and leaves out a portion. The table lists more than 2 million clones, roughly 95% of them singletons. What was sequenced was naive CD8+ T cells sorted from blood. These receptors all stem from a man younger than 35 in good health.

The chain's CDR3 is CASSQDGTGRADQPQHF. CDR3 coding DNA: TGCGCCAGCAGCCAAGATGGGACAGGGAGGGCTGATCAGCCCCAGCATTTT. This chain links TRBV4-1 with TRBJ1-5; TRBD1 agrees at 9 bases. CDR3 size: 17 residues. The V segment lost 0 bases and the J segment 5 bases; nucleotides outside the gene matches: 8. Germline assignment: CDR1 MGHRA and CDR2 YSYEKL.

This rearrangement joins TRBV5-4 to TRBJ1-4; D is perhaps TRBD1 (5 bases). Germline V gene data show CDR1 as SGHNT and CDR2 as YYREEE (reference sequence). Trimming took off 10 bases at V and 0 bases at J, with 16 bases between the two ends. CDR3 length: 15 residues. CDR3 region: CAVSWGDATNEKLFF. Here the CDR3 DNA reads TGTGCCGTCAGCTGGGGGGATGCAACTAATGAAAAACTGTTTTTT.

This chain joins TRBV9 and TRBJ2-7; maybe TRBD1 (5 bases). The CDR3 covers 15 residues. Germline CDR1 SGDLS, CDR2 YYNGEE. The ends were cut back, 0 bases at V and 6 bases at J, with 16 bases in the middle. CDR3 nucleotides: TGTGCCAGCAGCGTAGAAGGTGGGGCGCACGGCGAGCAGTACTTC. Amino acid sequence: CASSVEGGAHGEQYF.

V and J are TRBV9 and TRBJ2-7; the match to TRBD1 covers 9 bases. Germline V gene data show CDR1 as SGDLS and CDR2 as YYNGEE. The CDR3 is made up of 15 amino acids. V dropped 1 base and J dropped 2; count of bases not matched to a gene: 4. In DNA form, the CDR3 reads TGTGCCAGCAGCGTAACGGGACAGGGCCCCTACGAGCAGTACTTC. Its translation: CASSVTGQGPYEQYF.

V usage is TRBV10-2 and J usage is TRBJ2-7; TRBD2 agrees at 13 bases. The CDR3 runs to 18 residues. CDR1 and CDR2 from the germline V gene are WSHSY and SAAADI. V gave up 5 bases and J gave up 3 bases; unmatched junction bases: 13. The CDR3 DNA follows: TGCGCCAGCAGTTCAGAACCGGGACTAGCGGGAATTAACTACGAGCAGTACTTC. It yields the protein CASSSEPGLAGINYEQYF.

V usage is TRBV2 and J usage is TRBJ2-7; no reliable D call. The CDR3 is 15 amino acids. The germline gives CDR1 SNHLY, CDR2 FYNNEI. Deletions cut 6 bases from V and 1 base from J, with 16 bases between. CDR3 nucleotides: TGTGCCAGCAGCCCCCAAGCCAGCGAATCCTACGAGCAGTACTTC. Amino acids: CASSPQASESYEQYF.

V and J are TRBV5-3 and TRBJ1-6; D is unclear. TRBV5-3 qualifies as an ORF whose function is uncertain. This CDR3 is 14 amino acids long. Trimming shortened V by 4 bases and J by 2 bases, and 7 bases separated the two germline ends. CDR3 sequence: CARSGRAYNSPLHF. The CDR3 region has the DNA TGTGCCAGAAGCGGGCGCGCCTATAATTCACCCCTCCACTTT.

V and J are TRBV6-1 and TRBJ1-1; tentative D call: TRBD1 (6 bases). Germline CDR1 reads MNHNS; CDR2 reads SASEGT. CDR3 length: 11 residues. V lost 8 bases and J lost 7, with 11 bases in between. CDR3 nucleotide sequence: TGTGCCAGCTGGGGGGGCATTGAAGCTTTCTTT. This encodes CASWGGIEAFF.

The chain combines TRBV2 with TRBJ2-7; 8 bases fit TRBD2. After removal of 4 bases from V and 0 bases from J, the junction contained 5 bases not matched to a gene. The V gene's germline CDR1 is SNHLY and CDR2 FYNNEI. The CDR3 is 15 residues long. Here the CDR3 reads CASSAASGPSYEQYF. DNA of the CDR3: TGTGCCAGCAGTGCAGCTAGCGGGCCCTCCTACGAGCAGTACTTC. The full variable domain, completed using reference TRBV2 and TRBJ2-7, is EPEVTQTPSHQVTQMGQEVILRCVPISNHLYFYWYRQILGQKVEFLVSFYNNEISEKSEIFDDQFSVERPDGSNFTLKIRSTKLEDSAMYFCASSAASGPSYEQYFGPGTRLTVT.

The chain joins TRBV7-9 to TRBJ2-1, with 8 bases lining up with TRBD2. The germline V gene encodes CDR1 SEHNR and CDR2 FQNEAQ (reference sequence). CDR3 length: 15 amino acids. V lost 5 bases, J lost 6 bases, and 9 bases stayed unmatched. The CDR3 reads CASSPFGLAINEQFF. CDR3 coding DNA: TGTGCCAGCAGCCCGTTCGGACTAGCTATCAATGAGCAGTTCTTC. The complete variable domain, with remaining parts taken from reference TRBV7-9 and TRBJ2-1, reads DTGVSQNPRHKITKRGQNVTFRCDPISEHNRLYWYRQTLGQGPEFLTYFQNEAQLEKSRLLSDRFSAERPKGSFSTLEIQRTEQGDSAMYLCASSPFGLAINEQFFGPGTRLTVL.

This clone turned up a few times. A junction end diverges from the germline sequence, so it may reflect a read error. The rearrangement uses TRBV2 and TRBJ2-7, with D possibly matching TRBD2 (5 bases). The CDR3 has 15 residues. The germline gives CDR1 SNHLY, CDR2 FYNNEI. The CDR3 region has the DNA TGTGCCAGCACTGAATCCCCCCTAGCCTCCTACGAGCAGTACTTC. This codes for CASTESPLASYEQYF.

This rearrangement joins TRBV7-9 to TRBJ1-6, with 10 nucleotides matching TRBD1. The ends lost 5 bases at V and 6 bases at J; junction bases unmatched: 7. The CDR3 loop spans 16 amino acids. CDR1 is SEHNR, CDR2 FQNEAQ, per germline (reference sequence). Here the CDR3 DNA reads TGTGCCAGCAGCCGTATAAGGGACAGGGGTAATTCACCCCTCCACTTT. Translation gives CASSRIRDRGNSPLHF.

This clone was seen a single time. Other DNA sequences of this sample code for an identical CDR3. The V gene is TRBV9, the J gene TRBJ1-4, with TRBD1 as a possible D gene (5 bases). This CDR3 comprises 12 residues. Germline CDR1 reads SGDLS; CDR2 reads YYNGEE. Trimming shortened V by 2 bases and J by 6 bases, and 5 bases separated the two germline ends. The CDR3 coding sequence is TGTGCCAGCAGCGTGGGGGATGAAAAACTGTTTTTT. It is translated as CASSVGDEKLFF.

This chain links TRBV9 with TRBJ1-5; TRBD1 might be the D (5 bases). V was clipped by 2 bases and J by 5 bases, with 14 bases between them. The germline gives CDR1 SGDLS, CDR2 YYNGEE. The CDR3 has 15 amino acids. The CDR3 here is CASSVGGGSHQPQHF. DNA for the CDR3: TGTGCCAGCAGCGTGGGCGGGGGTTCACATCAGCCCCAGCATTTT.

The rearrangement uses TRBV5-6 and TRBJ2-2, with D unresolved. This CDR3 has 14 residues. Trimming removed 3 bases at V and 6 bases at J, with 12 bases between. Germline CDR1 SGHDT, CDR2 YYEEEE. CDR3 nucleotide sequence: TGTGCCAGCAGCTACGCGGATGGTCCCGGGGAGCTGTTTTTT. Translation gives CASSYADGPGELFF.

The chain has TRBV5-1 and TRBJ2-4, with TRBD2 matching 9 bases. The CDR3 has 16 residues. Germline CDR1 is SGHRS and CDR2 is YFSETQ. Trimming removed 4 bases from V and 0 bases from J; junction bases left unmatched: 5. This chain's CDR3 is CASSPAGGLAKNIQYF. The CDR3 DNA reads as TGCGCCAGCAGCCCCGCGGGGGGGCTAGCCAAAAACATTCAGTACTTC. Looking up the rest from reference TRBV5-1 and TRBJ2-4 gives the full variable domain: KAGVTQTPRYLIKTRGQQVTLSCSPISGHRSVSWYQQTPGQGLQFLFEYFSETQRNKGNFPGRFSGRQFSNSRSEMNVSTLELGDSALYLCASSPAGGLAKNIQYFGAGTRLSVL.

The chain couples TRBV5-1 to TRBJ1-6; no firm D call. V was cut by 0 bases and J by 12 bases, with 7 bases left in between. The V gene's germline CDR1 is SGHRS and CDR2 YFSETQ. The CDR3 is 12 amino acids. Here the CDR3 reads CASSLGGQPLHF. CDR3 nucleotide sequence: TGCGCCAGCAGCTTGGGAGGTCAACCCCTCCACTTT.

This clone was seen just once. CDR3 bases: TGTGCCAGCGACCCGGGGACCGGCCACTACGAGCAGTACTTC. Translation: CASDPGTGHYEQYF. This chain uses TRBV28 with TRBJ2-7; D may correspond to TRBD1 or TRBD2 (5 bases each). The germline V gene encodes CDR1 MDHEN and CDR2 SYDVKM. V shed 8 bases and J shed 3 bases, with 17 bases lying between them. The CDR3 runs to 14 residues. Variable domain in full (rest from reference TRBV28 and TRBJ2-7): DVKVTQSSRYLVKRTGEKVFLECVQDMDHENMFWYRQDPGLGLRLIYFSYDVKMKEKGDIPEGYSVSREKKERFSLILESASTNQTSMYLCASDPGTGHYEQYFGPGTRLTVT.

The DNA of the CDR3 is TGTGCCAGCAGCTTATCCGGACAGGCCTACGAGCAGTACTTC. It codes for CASSLSGQAYEQYF. The V and J genes are TRBV7-9 and TRBJ2-7, with TRBD1 identical over 7 bases. The CDR3 has 14 residues. CDR1 is SEHNR, CDR2 FQNEAQ, per germline (reference sequence). V was clipped by 2 bases and J by 2 bases; unmatched bases: 3.

The V gene is TRBV30, the J gene TRBJ2-7, with D possibly matching TRBD2 (6 bases). The V gene's germline CDR1 is GTSNPN and CDR2 SVGIG (reference sequence). The CDR3 length is 15 residues. V gave up 2 bases and J gave up 5 bases, with 19 bases separating them. The CDR3 protein is CAWSTPTSPVHEQYF. In DNA, the CDR3 is TGTGCCTGGAGTACCCCGACTAGTCCGGTCCACGAGCAGTACTTC.

V and J are TRBV11-3 and TRBJ2-7; no clear D gene. The germline V gene encodes CDR1 SGHNT and CDR2 YENEEA. CDR3 length: 13 residues. The V gene lost 5 bases and the J gene lost 3 bases, with 11 bases spanning the gap. In nucleotides, the CDR3 is TGTGCCAGCAGCCTGACCCCAGGCTACGAGCAGTACTTC. Protein product: CASSLTPGYEQYF.

The chain couples TRBV9 to TRBJ2-1; TRBD2 matches 10 bases. Germline CDR1 SGDLS, CDR2 YYNGEE. J was trimmed by 5 bases and V by 3 bases; bases with no gene match: 8. CDR3 length: 16 residues. CDR3 loop: CASSELAGYSNNEQFF. In nucleotides, the CDR3 is TGTGCCAGCAGCGAACTAGCGGGGTATTCTAACAATGAGCAGTTCTTC.